This TCR beta chain derives from a study of identical twins. Worth noting for this clonotype: Antigen unknown.

Study findings and constraints: Invariant MAIT and iNKT cells may have partly biased zero-insertion analyses.

TCRdb reprocessed the 5' RACE reads with MiXCR, giving one entry per CDR3 protein. Of more than 600,000 distinct CDR3 sequences in the sample, roughly 20% were seen once. The same data also contributed to another study, on T cells expressing NK-cell markers.

This clonotype originated in a woman younger than 35 in good health. The sample consisted of PBMCs.

CDR3 bases: TGCAGTGCTAGCCCTGTTCTAGCGGGAGGGGCAGATACGCAGTATTTT. Translation: CSASPVLAGGADTQYF. This rearrangement joins TRBV20-1 to TRBJ2-3; TRBD2 matches 12 bases. Germline V gene sequence: CDR1 DFQATT, CDR2 SNEGSKA (reference sequence). J was trimmed by 4 bases and V by 3 bases; bases with no gene match: 8. This CDR3 comprises 16 residues.